The T cell receptor (beta chain) under discussion was sequenced for a study of T cell responses to AZD1222 COVID-19 vaccine. From germline, CDR1 is SGHAT and CDR2 FQDESV (reference sequence). V dropped 4 bases and J dropped 8; count of bases not matched to a gene: 5. CDR3 length equals 13 residues. Findings and caveats of the study: Targeting of unmutated variant regions was reportedly seen in nearly half of spike-specific TCRs. Scientists sampled the repertoires only once the peak T cell response had passed. Donors were largely white British and mainly female; clonal diversity was possibly underestimated. Baseline testing showed seropositivity in only a handful of AZD1222 recipients.

Profiling relied on immunoSEQ multiplex PCR, and the TCRdb table lists in-frame clones only, not all of them. The repertoire has roughly 79,000 clones, about 91% of them found once; the top ten carry about 7.1%. This clone was counted a single time. Its antigen is not known. The chain couples TRBV11-1 to TRBJ2-3; TRBD2 aligns across 8 bases. Sequenced material: peripheral blood, taken on day 0 of MenACWY control vaccination. This TCR came from an adult in good health. The DNA for the CDR3 is TGTGCCAGCAGCTCCGGGGGGGCCCCTACGCAGTATTTT. This encodes CASSSGGAPTQYF.